The clone carrying this T cell receptor beta chain was detected ten times or more. Libraries of TCR beta came from iRepertoire HTBI primers plus Arm-PCR of CDR3 regions. TCRdb reanalysed the multiplex PCR reads using MiXCR and keeps one entry per CDR3 protein. Among some 400,000 distinct CDR3 sequences listed, more than 13% were seen once. Time point: newly diagnosed GD, antithyroid drugs for less than 3 months. RNA isolated from PBMCs was used to make the TCR library. This sample was taken from a study of regulatory T cells in long-lasting Graves disease. Across the whole study: Antithyroid drugs had been taken under 3 months by newly diagnosed Graves' patients.

Germline V gene lookup returns CDR1 SGHNT and CDR2 YENEEA. The CDR3 covers 16 residues. J gave up 3 bases and V 4 bases, and 3 bases lay outside the gene matches. Another study also made use of these data, one on T cells in Graves' hyperthyroidism and ophthalmopathy.

The clonotype was recovered from a woman aged 25 to 45 with Graves disease. The rearrangement links TRBV11-3 to TRBJ2-3; 14 bases agree with TRBD2. The specimen was peripheral blood mononuclear cells (PBMCs), collected at new diagnosis, from a patient treated with antithyroid drugs. CDR3 sequence: CASSSWTSGGTDTQYF. CDR3 sequence (DNA): TGTGCCAGCAGCTCTTGGACTAGCGGGGGGACAGATACGCAGTATTTT.